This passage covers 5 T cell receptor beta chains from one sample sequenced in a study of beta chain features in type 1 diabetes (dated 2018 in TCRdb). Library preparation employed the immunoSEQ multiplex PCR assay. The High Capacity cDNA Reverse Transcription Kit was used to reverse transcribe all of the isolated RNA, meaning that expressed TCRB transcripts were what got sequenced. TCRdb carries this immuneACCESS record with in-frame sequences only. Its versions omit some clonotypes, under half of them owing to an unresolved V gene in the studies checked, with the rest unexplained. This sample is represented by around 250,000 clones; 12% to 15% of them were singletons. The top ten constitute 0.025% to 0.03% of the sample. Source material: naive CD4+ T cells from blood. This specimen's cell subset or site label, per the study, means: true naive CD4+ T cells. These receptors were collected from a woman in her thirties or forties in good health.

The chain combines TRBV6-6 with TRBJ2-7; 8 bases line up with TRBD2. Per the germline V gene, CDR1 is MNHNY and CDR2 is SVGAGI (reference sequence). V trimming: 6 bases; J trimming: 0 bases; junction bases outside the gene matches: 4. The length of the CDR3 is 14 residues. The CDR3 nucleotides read TGTGCCAGCAGAACCAGCGGGGGCTCCTACGAGCAGTACTTC. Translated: CASRTSGGSYEQYF.

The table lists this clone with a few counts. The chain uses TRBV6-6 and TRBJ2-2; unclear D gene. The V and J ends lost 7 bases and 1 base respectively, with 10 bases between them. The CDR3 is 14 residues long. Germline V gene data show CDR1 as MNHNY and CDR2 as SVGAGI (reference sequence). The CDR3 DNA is TGTGCCAGCAAAGGCTCTAGGAACACCGGGGAGCTGTTTTTT. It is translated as CASKGSRNTGELFF.

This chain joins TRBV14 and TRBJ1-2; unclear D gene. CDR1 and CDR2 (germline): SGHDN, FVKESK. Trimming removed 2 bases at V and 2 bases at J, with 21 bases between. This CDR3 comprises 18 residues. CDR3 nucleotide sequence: TGTGCCAGCAGCCAACTAGGAAAAGGCCGTTTTTTAAACTATGGCTACACCTTC. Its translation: CASSQLGKGRFLNYGYTF.

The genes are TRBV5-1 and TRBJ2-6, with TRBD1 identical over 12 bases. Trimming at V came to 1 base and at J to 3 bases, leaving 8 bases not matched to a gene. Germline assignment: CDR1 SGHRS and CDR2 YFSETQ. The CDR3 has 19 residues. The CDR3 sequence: CASSLWSGQGASGANVLTF. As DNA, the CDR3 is TGCGCCAGCAGCTTGTGGTCGGGACAGGGGGCTAGTGGGGCCAACGTCCTGACTTTC.

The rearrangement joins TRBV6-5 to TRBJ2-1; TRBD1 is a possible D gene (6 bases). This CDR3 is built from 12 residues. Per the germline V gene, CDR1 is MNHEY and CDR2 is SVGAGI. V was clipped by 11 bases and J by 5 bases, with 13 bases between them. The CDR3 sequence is CAGGQGNNEQFF. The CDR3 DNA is TGTGCCGGCGGGCAGGGGAACAATGAGCAGTTCTTC.